This is a list of T cell receptor beta chains from one sample in a study of cytomegalovirus exposure and HLA in healthy donors. TCRdb's copy holds only in-frame clones and misses some; the assay was immunoSEQ multiplex PCR. The sample consists of 190,000 or so clones, about 83% of them appearing once. The sequenced material came from PBMCs. All receptors derive from a woman aged 50 to 60 in good health and CMV-seropositive. Each CDR3 is given with its conserved first and last residue. D genes are given only for firm matches. Not every row has a clone size; where given, it reads once, few, many or a size class.

d_call	clone_size	v_call	j_call	cdr3_aa	cdr3_nt
.	few	TRBV7-9	TRBJ2-1	CASSFGQLDYNEQFF	TGTGCCAGCAGCTTTGGACAGCTTGACTACAATGAGCAGTTCTTC
.	.	TRBV6-6	TRBJ2-1	CASSYSNAGTYNEQFF	TGTGCCAGCAGTTACTCAAATGCCGGGACCTACAATGAGCAGTTCTTC
TRBD1	.	TRBV5-1	TRBJ2-7	CASSQDRGYEQYF	TGCGCCAGCAGCCAGGACAGGGGCTACGAGCAGTACTTC
TRBD1	.	TRBV5-4	TRBJ1-1	CASSRQGWGTEAFF	TGTGCCAGCAGCCGACAGGGTTGGGGCACTGAAGCTTTCTTT
.	.	TRBV27	TRBJ1-2	CASSPLGTAGYTF	TGTGCCAGCAGTCCCCTCGGTACCGCGGGCTACACCTTC
TRBD2	.	TRBV5-1	TRBJ2-1	CASSPSGGGHNEQFF	TGCGCCAGCAGCCCCAGCGGGGGGGGGCACAATGAGCAGTTCTTC
.	few	TRBV6-5	TRBJ1-1	CASSYGAGVNTEAFF	TGTGCCAGCAGTTACGGGGCAGGGGTGAACACTGAAGCTTTCTTT
TRBD1	once	TRBV6-6	TRBJ1-1	CASSTRQGALTEAFF	TGTGCCAGCAGTACGCGACAGGGGGCTCTCACTGAAGCTTTCTTT
.	.	TRBV20-1	TRBJ1-3	CSNSRWHTIYF	TGCAGCAATTCGAGGTGGCACACCATATATTTT
.	.	TRBV18	TRBJ2-1	CASSPRGGDPRHEQFF	TGTGCCAGCTCACCACGAGGGGGGGATCCTCGACATGAGCAGTTCTTC
.	.	TRBV19	TRBJ2-3	CASSNLLTDTQYF	TGTGCCAGTAGTAACTTACTAACAGATACGCAGTATTTT
.	few	TRBV5-4	TRBJ1-1	CASSLGLPNTEAFF	TGTGCCAGCAGCTTGGGACTGCCGAACACTGAAGCTTTCTTT
.	.	TRBV6-1	TRBJ2-3	CASSKGREPTDTQYF	TGTGCCAGCAGCAAGGGCAGGGAACCCACAGATACGCAGTATTTT
TRBD1	.	TRBV27	TRBJ1-1	CASSDRGVTEAFF	TGTGCCAGCAGTGACAGGGGTGTCACTGAAGCTTTCTTT
.	.	TRBV11-2	TRBJ1-4	CASSLNRLEKLFF	TGTGCCAGCAGCTTAAACCGGTTAGAAAAACTGTTTTTT
TRBD1	.	TRBV2	TRBJ1-4	CASSEQGAANEKLFF	TGTGCCAGCAGTGAACAGGGGGCAGCTAATGAAAAACTGTTTTTT
.	few	TRBV7-9	TRBJ1-4	CASSLVHREEKLFF	TGTGCCAGCAGCTTAGTACATAGGGAGGAAAAACTGTTTTTT
TRBD1	.	TRBV19	TRBJ2-5	CASSRRTGNQETQYF	TGTGCCAGTAGTAGGCGGACAGGGAACCAAGAGACCCAGTACTTC
TRBD1	.	TRBV7-9	TRBJ2-2	CASSGQGLTGELFF	TGTGCCAGCAGCGGACAGGGCCTGACCGGGGAGCTGTTTTTT
TRBD1	few	TRBV19	TRBJ2-7	CASSIALTGVDEQYF	TGTGCCAGTAGTATAGCCTTGACAGGGGTGGACGAGCAGTACTTC
.	.	TRBV4-1	TRBJ1-4	CASSQDRYRAATNEKLFF	TGCGCCAGCAGCCAAGATCGGTACAGAGCTGCAACTAATGAAAAACTGTTTTTT
.	.	TRBV30	TRBJ1-2	CAWTTAGGGRAF	TGTGCCTGGACCACCGCCGGGGGGGGGCGCGCCTTC
.	.	TRBV4-3	TRBJ1-2	CASSQDKISNYGYTF	TGCGCCAGCAGCCAAGACAAAATCAGTAACTATGGCTACACCTTC
TRBD1	once	TRBV9	TRBJ1-2	CASSKGTDYGYTF	TGTGCCAGCAGCAAGGGGACAGACTATGGCTACACCTTC
.	.	TRBV28	TRBJ1-5	CASSPGGFNQPQHF	TGTGCCAGCAGCCCAGGTGGGTTCAATCAGCCCCAGCATTTT
.	.	TRBV6-5	TRBJ2-1	CASSYVGANNEQFF	TGTGCCAGCAGTTACGTGGGGGCGAACAATGAGCAGTTCTTC